This is a list of T cell receptor beta chains from one sample in a study of shared clonotypes between healthy human individuals. Data came from immunoSEQ multiplex PCR; TCRdb stores just in-frame clones and leaves some out. The repertoire consists of about 680,000 clones, with around 92% occurring once and the leading ten covering 24%. Specimen: naive CD8+ T cells sorted from blood. The receptors come from a man aged 30 to 39 in good health. Each CDR3 is given with its conserved first and last residue. D genes are given only for firm matches. Where a row states a size, it is once, few, many or the class of an expanded clone; other rows omit it.

abundance	j_gene	d_gene	v_gene	CDR3nt	CDR3aa
-	TRBJ2-7	TRBD2	TRBV11-2	TGTGCCAGCAGCTTGAGGGAGGTGACTAGCCAGAGGAAAGAGCAGTACTTC	CASSLREVTSQRKEQYF
-	TRBJ1-1	-	TRBV5-1	TGCGCCAGCAGCTTGGGTAAGTGGAACACTGAAGCTTTCTTT	CASSLGKWNTEAFF
-	TRBJ2-1	TRBD2	TRBV27	TGTGCCAGCAGTTTCGGACTAGCGGGAACCTACAATGAGCAGTTCTTC	CASSFGLAGTYNEQFF
-	TRBJ2-1	TRBD2	TRBV11-2	TGTGCCAGCAGCCAGTGGCGGACTAGCGGGGTCTACAATGAGCAGTTCTTC	CASSQWRTSGVYNEQFF
-	TRBJ1-1	-	TRBV2	TGTGCCAGCAGCTCGGGGAGTACGAACACTGAAGCTTTCTTT	CASSSGSTNTEAFF
few	TRBJ1-1	-	TRBV7-2	TGTGCCAGCAGCTTACCAATCAACACTGAAGCTTTCTTT	CASSLPINTEAFF
-	TRBJ1-4	-	TRBV2	TGTGCCAGCAGTGAACCTCAGGAGGACAGCACGAATGAAAAACTGTTTTTT	CASSEPQEDSTNEKLFF
-	TRBJ2-5	TRBD2	TRBV11-2	TGTGCCAGCAGCTTAGGGACTAGCGGGGGGGAGACCCAGTACTTC	CASSLGTSGGETQYF
-	TRBJ2-7	TRBD1	TRBV4-1	TGCGCCAGCAGCCTGGGACAGGAGTACGAGCAGTACTTC	CASSLGQEYEQYF
-	TRBJ2-7	TRBD1	TRBV29-1	TGCAGCGTTGGTAAGGGGGCGAGCTCCTACGAGCAGTACTTC	CSVGKGASSYEQYF
-	TRBJ1-4	-	TRBV15	TGTGCCACCAGCAGAGTACTTCCTTCGGCAACTAATGAAAAACTGTTTTTT	CATSRVLPSATNEKLFF
once	TRBJ2-1	TRBD2	TRBV9	TGTGCCAGCAGCGTAGGGATAGCGGGAGTGGGGGTGGGTGAGCAGTTCTTC	CASSVGIAGVGVGEQFF
-	TRBJ2-3	-	TRBV6-6	TGTGCCAGCAGCCTAACTCCGTCGGATACGCAGTATTTT	CASSLTPSDTQYF
-	TRBJ1-2	-	TRBV5-1	TGCGCCAGCAGCACGCCCGGGGGGGCGGGTGGCTACACCTTC	CASSTPGGAGGYTF
-	TRBJ2-1	-	TRBV5-4	TGTGCCAGCAGCTTGGCGGGGAACGGGGAAAATGAGCAGTTCTTC	CASSLAGNGENEQFF
-	TRBJ2-7	-	TRBV29-1	TGCAGCGTTGAATCTTCTATCAACGGGGAGCAGTACTTC	CSVESSINGEQYF
-	TRBJ1-1	-	TRBV9	TGTGCCAGCAGCGTAGGGGCTCTGACTGCGGGGAACACTGAAGCTTTCTTT	CASSVGALTAGNTEAFF
-	TRBJ2-1	TRBD2	TRBV5-1	TGCGCCAGCAGCTTGGTCCCGGGACTAGCGGGAGTCCAGCATAATCGGCATGAGCAGTTCTTC	CASSLVPGLAGVQHNRHEQFF
-	TRBJ1-1	-	TRBV27	TGTGCCAGCAGTACCCCCACGGGGGTCGATACTGAAGCTTTCTTT	CASSTPTGVDTEAFF
-	TRBJ2-7	-	TRBV6-1	TGTGCCAGCAGTGTGGACAGTGGGCTCTTACGCGAGCAGTACTTC	CASSVDSGLLREQYF
once	TRBJ1-4	TRBD1	TRBV7-2	TGTGCCAGCAGCTTATATTTTGGTCGATCAGGGGGTTCTAATGAAAAACTGTTTTTT	CASSLYFGRSGGSNEKLFF
-	TRBJ2-7	-	TRBV10-2	TGCGCCAGCAGTGAGTCTACGGGCGAGCAGTACTTC	CASSESTGEQYF
-	TRBJ2-4	TRBD2	TRBV6-1	TGTGCCAGCAGTGAATGGACGAGCGGGAATAGTAACATTCAGTACTTC	CASSEWTSGNSNIQYF